This TCR beta chain originates from a study of T cells in Graves' hyperthyroidism and ophthalmopathy. Regarding the study as a whole: Classification by a 13 V-J model distinguished ophthalmopathy from stable hyperthyroidism.

The germline gives CDR1 KGHSH, CDR2 LQKENI. The CDR3 runs to 16 residues. V lost 5 bases to trimming and J lost 5 bases; unmatched junction nucleotides: 11. From RNA transcripts, TCR beta CDR3 regions were amplified. During a first-round RT-PCR of the TCR CDR3, the HTBI primer set was used. In TCRdb, the multiplex PCR reads were re-called with MiXCR into one record per CDR3 protein. This sample has fewer than 450,000 distinct CDR3 sequences; about 18% occur once, and the top ten carry more than 30%. Together with thyroid ultrasound, orbital computed tomography, serum thyroxine and TRAb, clinical symptoms were used for diagnoses. This clonotype has ten or more counts. Its antigen is unidentified.

Sequenced sample: blood. This chain links TRBV18 with TRBJ2-1; 8 nucleotides line up with TRBD1. The sequence was obtained from a woman in her thirties with Graves' hyperthyroidism that later progressed to Graves' ophthalmopathy. CDR3 sequence: CASSWASGGRHNEQFF. Written as DNA, the CDR3 is TGTGCCAGCTCATGGGCCTCAGGGGGCCGGCACAATGAGCAGTTCTTC.